Listed here are 23 T cell receptor beta chains from one sample, sequenced in a study of blood T cells in healthy people across ages. A second PCR of about 6 to 11 cycles used a sample-barcoded 5' primer and a J-beta primer mix. One entry per CDR3 protein results from TCRdb running MiXCR on the 5' RACE reads. The sample gives hundreds of thousands of distinct CDR3 sequences, roughly 30% of which show up once; approximately 14% is in the top ten. Sequencing was carried out using blood. These TCRs come from an elderly woman in good health.

Comments on this clonotype: Since a much larger clone is just one base distant, this may be a read error. The rearrangement links TRBV20-1 to TRBJ2-7; D remains unclear. The CDR3 length is 12 residues. Germline CDR1 DFQATT, CDR2 SNEGSKA (reference sequence). V lost 1 base and J lost 7, with 11 bases in between. CDR3 DNA sequence: TGCAGTGCTAGAGCTAGGTACAATGAGCAGTACTTC. It codes for CSARARYNEQYF.

The sample holds many counts of this clonotype. V usage is TRBV6-1 and J usage is TRBJ2-7; possibly TRBD1 or TRBD2 for D (5 bases each). The CDR3 length is 14 residues. V was trimmed by 3 bases and J by 5 bases, leaving 14 bases between them. Looked up from germline, CDR1 is MNHNS and CDR2 is SASEGT. CDR3 bases: TGTGCCAGCAGTGACCTGACCGGGGCCGACGAGCAGTACTTC. Protein: CASSDLTGADEQYF.

The J gene is TRBJ1-5, the V gene TRBV6-6; possibly TRBD1 for D (6 bases). Germline V lookup: CDR1 MNHNY, CDR2 SVGAGI (reference sequence). With 7 bases removed from V and 4 bases from J, the gap between germline ends came to 14 bases. The CDR3 covers 14 residues. CDR3 bases: TGTGCCAGCACCCCGGACAGAAAGAATCAGCCCCAGCATTTT. Its protein is CASTPDRKNQPQHF.

This clonotype appeared many times. The rearrangement uses TRBV7-9 and TRBJ1-4; TRBD1 is a possible D gene (6 bases). Germline values: CDR1 SEHNR, CDR2 FQNEAQ (reference sequence). The CDR3 loop spans 16 amino acids. V lost 5 bases and J lost 7, with 20 bases in between. The CDR3 loop is CASSLDRAARGEKLFF. DNA of the CDR3: TGTGCCAGCAGCCTCGACCGAGCTGCCAGGGGTGAAAAACTGTTTTTT.

This clonotype was picked up many times. V is TRBV9 and J is TRBJ1-3; 9 positions agree with TRBD1. The CDR3 is made up of 14 amino acids. V was pared by 9 bases and J by 1 base, with 5 bases of the junction left unmatched. The germline gives CDR1 SGDLS, CDR2 YYNGEE. The CDR3 nucleotides are TGTGCCACTTCACAGGGGGCGTCTGGAAACACCATATATTTT. This sequence encodes CATSQGASGNTIYF. Based on the CDR3 plus reference TRBV9 and TRBJ1-3, the full variable domain is DSGVTQTPKHLITATGQRVTLRCSPRSGDLSVYWYQQSLDQGLQFLIQYYNGEERAKGNILERFSAQQFPDLHSELNLSSLELGDSALYFCATSQGASGNTIYFGEGSWLTVV.

A remark on this clonotype: A single base separates this from a much larger clone, so it may be a read error. The chain has TRBV5-1 and TRBJ2-5; D ambiguous. The CDR3 is 12 amino acids. CDR1 and CDR2 from the germline V gene are SGHRS and YFSETQ. This CDR3 is CAGSLSRFEQYF. The CDR3 bases are TGCGCCGGCAGCTTGAGTCGTTTTGAGCAGTACTTC.

To note about this clonotype: A much larger clone lies a single base off, so this may be a read error. This chain uses TRBV6-1 with TRBJ2-4, with D uncertain. Trimming left V 6 bases short and J 0 bases short, with 9 bases between. CDR3 length: 14 residues. CDR1 MNHNS and CDR2 SASEGT come from the germline V gene. CDR3 in DNA: TGTGCCAGCAGGGATGTACTAGCCAAAAACATTCAGTACTTC. It yields the protein CASRDVLAKNIQYF.

Comments on this clonotype: The missing conserved phenylalanine or tryptophan at the end of this CDR3 makes a read error likely. This sequence joins TRBV5-1 and TRBJ1-1; 7 bases agree with TRBD1. Germline V gives CDR1 SGHRS, CDR2 YFSETQ. Trimming took 2 bases from V and 1 from J; bases not matched to a gene: 5. The CDR3 covers 15 residues. CDR3 sequence: CASSLYTGANTEAFC. The CDR3, as DNA: TGCGCCAGCAGCTTATACACAGGGGCGAACACTGAAGCTTTCTGT.

Many counts were recorded for this clonotype. V usage is TRBV5-1 and J usage is TRBJ2-3; D gene uncertain. Per the germline V gene, CDR1 is SGHRS and CDR2 is YFSETQ. V lost 4 bases to trimming and J lost 4 bases, with 13 bases between them. The CDR3 has 14 residues. CDR3 nucleotide sequence: TGCGCCAGCAGCGATGTAGGATTGTCAGATACGCAGTATTTT. It specifies CASSDVGLSDTQYF.

The chain is built from TRBV20-1 and TRBJ2-7; 8 nucleotides line up with TRBD2. In germline, CDR1 is DFQATT, CDR2 SNEGSKA (reference sequence). There are 12 residues in the CDR3. The V segment lost 8 bases and the J segment 5 bases; nucleotides outside the gene matches: 8. In DNA, the CDR3 is TGCAGTAGCGTAAGACTAGCGAACGAGCAGTACTTC. Its translation is CSSVRLANEQYF.

This clonotype has a count of ten or more. The chain recombines TRBV3-1 with TRBJ2-1; 7 bases are a match to TRBD2. Germline CDR1 reads LGHDT; CDR2 reads YNNKEL (reference sequence). The CDR3 covers 16 residues. Unmatched junction bases numbered 7, after V lost 5 bases and J lost 0 bases. Here the CDR3 DNA reads TGTGCCAGCAGCTATAAAGGACTAGTCTCCTACAATGAGCAGTTCTTC. This codes for CASSYKGLVSYNEQFF.

The chain couples TRBV4-2 to TRBJ1-4, with D tentatively TRBD1 (6 bases). Germline V lookup: CDR1 LGHNA, CDR2 YNFKEQ. There are 16 residues in the CDR3. The ends were cut back, 1 base at V and 5 bases at J, with 14 bases in the middle. The CDR3 is CASSQGGARVNEKLFF. The CDR3 coding sequence is TGTGCCAGCAGCCAAGGGGGGGCGCGGGTGAATGAAAAACTGTTTTTT.

This clonotype was detected only a few times. This may come from a read error, since a much larger clone is one base off. This chain connects TRBV10-3 to TRBJ2-1; D assignment may be TRBD1 or TRBD2 (5 bases each). Germline-derived CDR1 and CDR2 are ENHRY and SYGVKD. The CDR3 totals 14 residues. The CDR3 sequence is CAIRESSRAGEQFF. CDR3 bases: TGTGCCATCAGGGAGTCGAGCAGGGCGGGTGAGCAGTTCTTC.

The chain is built from TRBV4-1 and TRBJ2-3; perhaps TRBD1 as D (5 bases). This CDR3 spans 18 amino acids. Looked up from germline, CDR1 is MGHRA and CDR2 is YSYEKL. The V end was cut by 4 bases, the J end by 1 base, with 21 bases between. The CDR3 nucleotides are TGCGCCAGCAGCCGACTGGGCAGGGCCGAGTGGGGCACAGATACGCAGTATTTT. It translates to CASSRLGRAEWGTDTQYF.

This clonotype was seen at least ten times. This chain links TRBV10-2 with TRBJ2-6, with D maybe TRBD2 (5 bases). Germline V gene data show CDR1 as WSHSY and CDR2 as SAAADI. V gave up 6 bases and J gave up 2 bases, with 11 bases separating them. CDR3 length: 15 residues. CDR3 in DNA: TGCGCCAGCAGGAAGTCCGGGGCTGGGGCCAACGTCCTGACTTTC. It codes for CASRKSGAGANVLTF.

Points on this clonotype: This may be a read error: a much more frequent sequence differs by one nucleotide. V gene TRBV4-1 combines with J gene TRBJ1-2; D call uncertain. The germline V gene has CDR1 MGHRA and CDR2 YSYEKL. This CDR3 is built from 14 residues. CDR3 in DNA: TGCGTCAGCAGCCAAGAAAGGCAGAACTATGGCTACACCTTC. Amino acid sequence: CVSSQERQNYGYTF.

This clonotype appeared many times. V and J are TRBV20-1 and TRBJ2-5; TRBD2 might be the D (5 bases). Deletions cut 1 base from V and 7 bases from J, with 16 bases between. This CDR3 is built from 14 residues. CDR1 is DFQATT, CDR2 SNEGSKA, per germline (reference sequence). CDR3 DNA: TGCAGTGCTAGAGGCGGGCTAAGCCGCGGGACCCAGTACTTC. It is translated as CSARGGLSRGTQYF.

This clonotype was seen many times. The rearrangement links TRBV27 to TRBJ1-2, with 7 bases matching TRBD1. This CDR3 is built from 14 residues. With 8 bases clipped from V and 8 bases from J, the junction kept 14 bases outside the gene matches. Germline V CDR1 and CDR2: MNHEY, SMNVEV (reference sequence). The CDR3 DNA follows: TGTGCCAGCGCCCCGACAGGGCCCCTTGGAGGCTACACCTTC. This translates into CASAPTGPLGGYTF.

This clonotype was seen ten or more times. V is TRBV20-1 and J is TRBJ1-2; 8 bases line up with TRBD1. There are 16 residues in the CDR3. The V and J ends lost 0 bases and 3 bases, in that order; junction bases with no gene match: 9. Germline CDR1 is DFQATT and CDR2 is SNEGSKA (reference sequence). The CDR3 DNA is TGCAGTGCTAGAGATTTAGGGCAGGGGGCCTACTATGGCTACACCTTC. Encoded protein: CSARDLGQGAYYGYTF.

Concerning this clonotype itself: A much bigger clone sits one base away, suggesting this may be a read error. The chain is built from TRBV9 and TRBJ2-5; a possible D gene is TRBD1 (6 bases). CDR1 and CDR2 (germline): SGDLS, YYNGEE. The length of the CDR3 is 14 residues. This CDR3 reads CAGSVDSHQETQYF. In nucleotides, the CDR3 is TGTGCCGGCAGCGTGGACAGCCACCAAGAGACCCAGTACTTC.

This clonotype was detected many times. The V gene is TRBV5-6, the J gene TRBJ2-4; 11 nucleotides align to TRBD2. V was pared by 4 bases and J by 5 bases, with 11 bases of the junction left unmatched. CDR1 is SGHDT and CDR2 is YYEEEE in the germline V gene. The CDR3 spans 17 residues. The CDR3 region is CASSDALAGGGENIQYF. The CDR3 DNA reads TGTGCCAGCAGCGACGCGCTAGCGGGGGGTGGCGAAAACATTCAGTACTTC.

V usage is TRBV27 and J usage is TRBJ1-5, with a weak D call TRBD1 (6 bases). The CDR3 extends over 14 amino acids. V was trimmed by 2 bases and J by 5 bases, leaving 10 bases between them. Germline CDR1 reads MNHEY; CDR2 reads SMNVEV (reference sequence). CDR3 DNA: TGTGCCAGCAGTTTAACAGGGTACGATCAGCCCCAGCATTTT. Translation gives CASSLTGYDQPQHF.

In this sample, this clonotype turned up once. The rearrangement uses TRBV6-6 and TRBJ1-3; tentative D call: TRBD1 (6 bases). The CDR3 length is 14 residues. The V gene's germline CDR1 is MNHNY and CDR2 SVGAGI (reference sequence). Trimming removed 6 bases from V and 2 bases from J, with 11 bases in between. CDR3 sequence (DNA): TGTGCCAGCAGCCTAGGACAGACTGGAAACACCATATATTTT. It specifies CASSLGQTGNTIYF.